This T cell receptor beta chain was recovered during a study of CD8 T cells in ankylosing spondylitis. This clonotype appeared a few times. Its target is not known. Germline V gives CDR1 SEHNR, CDR2 FQNEAQ (reference sequence). V was pared by 5 bases and J by 4 bases, with 12 bases between. The CDR3 sequence is 14 residues long. Making use of molecular barcodes, quantitative 5'-RACE generated TCR beta libraries. TCRdb reprocessed the 5' RACE reads with MiXCR, giving one entry per CDR3 protein. Of roughly 350,000 distinct CDR3 sequences detected, 7% to 9% appear once; the ten largest clones hold just over 14%. Study conclusions and caveats: Relatively scarce in peripheral blood, disease-linked clones were CD8+. The authors reported significant enrichment of disease-linked clones in matched ankylosing spondylitis synovial fluid. Earlier literature documents some of the motif variants in reactive arthritis synovial fluid and blood. A TCR beta motif of eight highly homologous variants appeared characteristic of ankylosing spondylitis blood.

This receptor was taken from a male donor with ankylosing spondylitis. Sequenced material: blood, either unsorted or a sorted T cell fraction (not recorded which). This chain connects TRBV7-9 to TRBJ2-1; tentative D call: TRBD1 (5 bases). The CDR3 DNA reads as TGTGCCAGCAGCCCCGGACAAATATACAATGAGCAGTTCTTC. Protein sequence: CASSPGQIYNEQFF.